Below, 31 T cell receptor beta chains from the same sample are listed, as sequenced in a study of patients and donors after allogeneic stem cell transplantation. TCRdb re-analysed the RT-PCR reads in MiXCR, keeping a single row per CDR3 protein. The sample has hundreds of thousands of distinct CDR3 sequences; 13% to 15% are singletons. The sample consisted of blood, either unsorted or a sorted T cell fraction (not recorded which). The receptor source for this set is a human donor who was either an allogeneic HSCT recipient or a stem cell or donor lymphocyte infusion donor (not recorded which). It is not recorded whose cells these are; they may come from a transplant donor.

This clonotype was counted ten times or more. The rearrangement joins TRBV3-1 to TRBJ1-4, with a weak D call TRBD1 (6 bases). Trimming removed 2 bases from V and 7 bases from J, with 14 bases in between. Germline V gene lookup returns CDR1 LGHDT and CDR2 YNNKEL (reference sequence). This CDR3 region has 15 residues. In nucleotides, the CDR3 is TGTGCCAGCAGCCAACCGCAGGGGAGGAGTGAAAAACTGTTTTTT. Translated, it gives CASSQPQGRSEKLFF. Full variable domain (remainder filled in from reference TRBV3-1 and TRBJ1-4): DTAVSQTPKYLVTQMGNDKSIKCEQNLGHDTMYWYKQDSKKFLKIMFSYNNKELIINETVPNRFSPKSPDKAHLNLHINSLELGDSAVYFCASSQPQGRSEKLFFGSGTQLSVL.

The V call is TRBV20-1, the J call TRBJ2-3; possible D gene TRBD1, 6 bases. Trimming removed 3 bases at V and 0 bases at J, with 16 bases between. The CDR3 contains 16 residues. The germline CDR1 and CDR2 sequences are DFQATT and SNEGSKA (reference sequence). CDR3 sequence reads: CSASLSGVGSTDTQYF. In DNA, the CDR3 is TGCAGTGCTAGTCTATCAGGGGTGGGGAGCACAGATACGCAGTATTTT.

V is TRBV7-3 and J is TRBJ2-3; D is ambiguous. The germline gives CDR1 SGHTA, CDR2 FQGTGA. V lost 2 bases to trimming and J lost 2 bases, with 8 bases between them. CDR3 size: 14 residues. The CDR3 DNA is TGTGCCAGCAGCTTAGAAGCAACCACAGATACGCAGTATTTT. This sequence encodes CASSLEATTDTQYF.

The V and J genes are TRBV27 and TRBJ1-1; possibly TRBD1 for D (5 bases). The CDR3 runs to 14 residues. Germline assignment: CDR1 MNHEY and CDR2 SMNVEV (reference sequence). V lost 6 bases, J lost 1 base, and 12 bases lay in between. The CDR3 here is CASSQRGPNTEAFF. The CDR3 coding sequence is TGTGCCAGCAGCCAGAGGGGACCGAACACTGAAGCTTTCTTT.

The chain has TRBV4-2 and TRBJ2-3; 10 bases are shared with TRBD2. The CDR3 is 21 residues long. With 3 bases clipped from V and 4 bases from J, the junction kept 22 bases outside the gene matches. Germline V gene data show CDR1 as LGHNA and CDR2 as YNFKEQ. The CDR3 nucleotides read TGTGCCAGCAGCCAGGGGGACCGATGGACTAGCGGTGAGGGGGGCGCAGATACGCAGTATTTT. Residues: CASSQGDRWTSGEGGADTQYF.

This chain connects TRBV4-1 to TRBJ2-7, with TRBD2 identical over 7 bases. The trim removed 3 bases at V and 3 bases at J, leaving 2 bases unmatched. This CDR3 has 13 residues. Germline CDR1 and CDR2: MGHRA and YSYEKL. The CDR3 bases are TGCGCCAGCAGCCATCCTAGCGGCTACGAGCAGTACTTC. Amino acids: CASSHPSGYEQYF.

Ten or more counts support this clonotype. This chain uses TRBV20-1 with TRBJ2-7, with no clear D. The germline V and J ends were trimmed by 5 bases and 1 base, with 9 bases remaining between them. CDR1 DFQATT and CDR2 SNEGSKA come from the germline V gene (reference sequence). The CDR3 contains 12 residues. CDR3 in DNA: TGCAGTGCTCAGGACCGATCCTACGAGCAGTACTTC. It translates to CSAQDRSYEQYF.

CDR3 bases: TGTGCCAGCAGTCAGGGTTGGGCTGAAGCTTTCTTT. This sequence encodes CASSQGWAEAFF. This chain links TRBV5-6 with TRBJ1-1; D is perhaps TRBD1 (5 bases). The V and J ends lost 5 bases and 6 bases respectively, with 11 bases between them. Germline CDR1 is SGHDT and CDR2 is YYEEEE. This CDR3 is 12 amino acids long.

CDR3 in DNA: TGTGCCAGCAGCCGATATTCCTACGAGCAGTACTTC. Translated, it gives CASSRYSYEQYF. The chain joins TRBV7-2 to TRBJ2-7, with D uncertain. Per germline, CDR1 SGHTA and CDR2 FQGNSA. CDR3 length: 12 residues. Trimming took 5 bases from V and 1 from J, leaving 6 bases between them. The entire variable domain, with the rest obtained from reference TRBV7-2 and TRBJ2-7, is as follows: GAGVSQSPSNKVTEKGKDVELRCDPISGHTALYWYRQSLGQGLEFLIYFQGNSAPDKSGLPSDRFSAERTGGSVSTLTIQRTQQEDSAVYLCASSRYSYEQYFGPGTRLTVT.

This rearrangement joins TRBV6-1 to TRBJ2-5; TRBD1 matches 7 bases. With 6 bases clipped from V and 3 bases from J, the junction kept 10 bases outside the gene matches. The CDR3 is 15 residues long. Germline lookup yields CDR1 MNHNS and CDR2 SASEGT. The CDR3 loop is CASSFPPGQKETQYF. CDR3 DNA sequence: TGTGCCAGCAGCTTCCCTCCGGGACAGAAAGAGACCCAGTACTTC.

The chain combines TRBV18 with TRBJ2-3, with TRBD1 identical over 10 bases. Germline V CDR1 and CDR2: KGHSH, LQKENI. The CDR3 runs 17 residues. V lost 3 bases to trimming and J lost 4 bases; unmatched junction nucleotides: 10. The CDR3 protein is CASSPRLGQGRPDTQYF. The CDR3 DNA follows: TGTGCCAGCTCACCTCGGTTGGGACAGGGGAGGCCAGATACGCAGTATTTT.

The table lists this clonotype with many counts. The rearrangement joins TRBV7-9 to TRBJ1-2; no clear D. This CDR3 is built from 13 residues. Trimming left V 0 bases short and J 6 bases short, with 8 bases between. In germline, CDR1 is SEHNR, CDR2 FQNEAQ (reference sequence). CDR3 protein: CASSLARSNGYTF. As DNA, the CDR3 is TGTGCCAGCAGCTTAGCAAGGAGCAATGGCTACACCTTC.

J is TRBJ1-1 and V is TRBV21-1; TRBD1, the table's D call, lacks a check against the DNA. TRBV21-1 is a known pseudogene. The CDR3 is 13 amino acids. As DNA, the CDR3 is TGTGCCAGCAGCAGACAGGTCCCGTTTGAAGCTTTCTTT. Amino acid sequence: CASSRQVPFEAFF.

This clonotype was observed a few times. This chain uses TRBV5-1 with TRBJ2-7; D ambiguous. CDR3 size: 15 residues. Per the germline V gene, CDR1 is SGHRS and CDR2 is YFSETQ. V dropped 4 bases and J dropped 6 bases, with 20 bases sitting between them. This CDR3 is CASSQTGSTSSEQYF. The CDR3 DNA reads TGCGCCAGCAGCCAGACTGGATCTACGTCTAGCGAGCAGTACTTC.

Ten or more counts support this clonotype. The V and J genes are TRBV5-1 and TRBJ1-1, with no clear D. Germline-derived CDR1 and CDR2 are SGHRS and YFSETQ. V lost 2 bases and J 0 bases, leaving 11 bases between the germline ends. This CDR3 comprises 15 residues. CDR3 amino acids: CASSLVERVNTEAFF. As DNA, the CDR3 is TGCGCCAGCAGCTTAGTGGAGCGGGTGAACACTGAAGCTTTCTTT.

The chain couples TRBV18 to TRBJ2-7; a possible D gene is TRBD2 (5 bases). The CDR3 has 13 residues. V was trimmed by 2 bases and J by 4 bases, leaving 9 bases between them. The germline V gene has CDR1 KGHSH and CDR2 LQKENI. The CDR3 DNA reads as TGTGCCAGCTCACCAGTAGCGCAGTACGAGCAGTACTTC. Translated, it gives CASSPVAQYEQYF.

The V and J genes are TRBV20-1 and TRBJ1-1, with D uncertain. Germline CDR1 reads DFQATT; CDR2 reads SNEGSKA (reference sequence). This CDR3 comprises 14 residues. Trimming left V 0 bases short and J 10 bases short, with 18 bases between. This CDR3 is CSARDSRRGQSAFF. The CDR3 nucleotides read TGCAGTGCTAGAGATAGTAGGCGGGGTCAGTCAGCTTTCTTT.

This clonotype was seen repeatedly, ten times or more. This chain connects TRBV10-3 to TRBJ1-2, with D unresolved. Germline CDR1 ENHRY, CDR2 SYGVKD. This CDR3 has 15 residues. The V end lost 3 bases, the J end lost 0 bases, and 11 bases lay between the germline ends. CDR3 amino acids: CAISDPRTTNYGYTF. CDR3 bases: TGTGCCATCAGTGACCCCAGGACCACTAACTATGGCTACACCTTC.

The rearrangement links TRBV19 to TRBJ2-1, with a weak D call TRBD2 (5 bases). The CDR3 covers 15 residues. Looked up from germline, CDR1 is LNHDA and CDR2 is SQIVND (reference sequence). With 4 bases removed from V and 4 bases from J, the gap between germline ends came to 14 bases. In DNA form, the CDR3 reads TGTGCCAGTAGTACCGGGATAGTCCTTTACAATGAGCAGTTCTTC. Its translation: CASSTGIVLYNEQFF.

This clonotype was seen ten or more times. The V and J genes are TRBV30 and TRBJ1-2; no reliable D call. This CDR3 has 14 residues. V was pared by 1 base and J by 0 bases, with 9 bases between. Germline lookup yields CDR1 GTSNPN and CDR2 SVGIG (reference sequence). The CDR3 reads CAWSADGTNYGYTF. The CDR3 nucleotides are TGTGCCTGGAGTGCAGACGGAACTAACTATGGCTACACCTTC.

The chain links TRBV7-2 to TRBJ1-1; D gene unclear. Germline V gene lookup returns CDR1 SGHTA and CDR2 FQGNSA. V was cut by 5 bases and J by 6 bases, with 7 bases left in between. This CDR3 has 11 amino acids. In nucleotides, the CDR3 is TGTGCCAGCAGCCCAACAGCTGAAGCTTTCTTT. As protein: CASSPTAEAFF.

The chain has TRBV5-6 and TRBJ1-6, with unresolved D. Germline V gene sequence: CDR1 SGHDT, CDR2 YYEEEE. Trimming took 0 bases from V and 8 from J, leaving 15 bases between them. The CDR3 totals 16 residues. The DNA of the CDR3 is TGTGCCAGCAGCTTGGGGGAAGGGCCATCTTATTCACCCCTCCACTTT. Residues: CASSLGEGPSYSPLHF.

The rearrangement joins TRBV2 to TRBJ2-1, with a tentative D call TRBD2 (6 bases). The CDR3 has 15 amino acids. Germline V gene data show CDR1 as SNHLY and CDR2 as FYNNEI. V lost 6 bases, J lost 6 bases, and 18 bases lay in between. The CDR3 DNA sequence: TGTGCCAGCAGCCTAACCGGGACTGAGCGCAATGAGCAGTTCTTC. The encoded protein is CASSLTGTERNEQFF.

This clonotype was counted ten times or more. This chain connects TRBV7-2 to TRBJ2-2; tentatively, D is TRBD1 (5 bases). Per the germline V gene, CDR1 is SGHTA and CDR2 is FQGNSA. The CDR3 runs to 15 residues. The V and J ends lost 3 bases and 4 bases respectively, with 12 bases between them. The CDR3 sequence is CASSLIQQGTGELFF. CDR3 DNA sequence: TGTGCCAGCAGCTTGATACAGCAGGGCACCGGGGAGCTGTTTTTT.

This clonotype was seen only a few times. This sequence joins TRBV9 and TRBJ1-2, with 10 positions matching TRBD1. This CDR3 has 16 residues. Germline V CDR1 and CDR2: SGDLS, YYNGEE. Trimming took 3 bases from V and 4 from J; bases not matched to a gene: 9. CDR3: CASSEEATGGGYGYTF. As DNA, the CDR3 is TGTGCCAGCAGCGAGGAGGCGACAGGGGGCGGCTATGGCTACACCTTC. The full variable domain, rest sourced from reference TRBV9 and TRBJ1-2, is DSGVTQTPKHLITATGQRVTLRCSPRSGDLSVYWYQQSLDQGLQFLIQYYNGEERAKGNILERFSAQQFPDLHSELNLSSLELGDSALYFCASSEEATGGGYGYTFGSGTRLTVV.

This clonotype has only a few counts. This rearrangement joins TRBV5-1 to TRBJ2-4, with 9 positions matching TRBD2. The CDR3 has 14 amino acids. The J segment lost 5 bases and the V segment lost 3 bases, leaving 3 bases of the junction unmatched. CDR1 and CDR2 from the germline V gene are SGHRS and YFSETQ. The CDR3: CASSSTSGQNIQYF. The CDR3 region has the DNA TGCGCCAGCAGCTCGACTAGCGGCCAAAACATTCAGTACTTC.

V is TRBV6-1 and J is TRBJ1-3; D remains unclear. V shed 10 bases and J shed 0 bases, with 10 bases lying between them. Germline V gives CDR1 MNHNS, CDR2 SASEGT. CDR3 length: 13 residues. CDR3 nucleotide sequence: TGTGCCACCCAGGTCAGCTCTGGAAACACCATATATTTT. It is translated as CATQVSSGNTIYF.

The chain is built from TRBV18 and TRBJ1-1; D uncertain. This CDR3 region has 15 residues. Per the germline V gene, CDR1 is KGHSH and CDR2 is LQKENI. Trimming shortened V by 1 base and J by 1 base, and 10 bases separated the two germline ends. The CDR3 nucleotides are TGTGCCAGCTCACCACGGCAGAGCCAGAACACTGAAGCTTTCTTT. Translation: CASSPRQSQNTEAFF. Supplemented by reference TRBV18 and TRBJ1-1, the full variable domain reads NAGVMQNPRHLVRRRGQEARLRCSPMKGHSHVYWYRQLPEEGLKFMVYLQKENIIDESGMPKERFSAEFPKEGPSILRIQQVVRGDSAAYFCASSPRQSQNTEAFFGQGTRLTVV.

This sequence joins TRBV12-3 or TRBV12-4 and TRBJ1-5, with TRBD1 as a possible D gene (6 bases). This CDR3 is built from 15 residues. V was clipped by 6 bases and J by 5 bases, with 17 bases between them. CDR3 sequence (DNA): TGTGCCAGCAGCCGGGCGGTGGGGGCCCATCAGCCCCAGCATTTT. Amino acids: CASSRAVGAHQPQHF.

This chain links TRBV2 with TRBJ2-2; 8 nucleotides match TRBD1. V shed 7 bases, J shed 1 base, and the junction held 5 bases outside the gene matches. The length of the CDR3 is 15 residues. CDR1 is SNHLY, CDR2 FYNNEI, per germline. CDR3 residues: CASNSGTGNTGELFF. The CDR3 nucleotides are TGTGCCAGCAATTCGGGGACAGGGAACACCGGGGAGCTGTTTTTT.

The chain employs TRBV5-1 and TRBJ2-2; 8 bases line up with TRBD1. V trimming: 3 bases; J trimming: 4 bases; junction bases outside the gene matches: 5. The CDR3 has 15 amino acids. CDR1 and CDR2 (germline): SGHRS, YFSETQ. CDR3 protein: CASSSRTGPTGELFF. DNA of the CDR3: TGCGCCAGCAGCTCCCGGACAGGGCCCACCGGGGAGCTGTTTTTT.